The source of this T cell receptor beta chain is a study of response to subunit inactivated influenza vaccine. Study-wide results and caveats: Only a handful of new T cells, the authors suggested, are recruited with each seasonal influenza vaccination.

This clonotype has ten or more counts. Its antigen is currently unknown. TCRdb re-called the RT-PCR reads with MiXCR, one entry per CDR3 protein. In the table there are roughly 700,000 distinct CDR3 sequences, approximately 15% of which are singletons. The CDR3 sequence is 14 residues long. From germline, CDR1 is MNHEY and CDR2 SVGAGI. The V and J ends lost 0 bases and 4 bases respectively, with 6 bases between them. The source is a man aged 45 to 65 who received an inactivated influenza vaccine. The source was PBMCs from blood, collected 14 to 15 days before vaccination. The chain combines TRBV6-5 with TRBJ2-2; D call uncertain. The CDR3 DNA reads TGTGCCAGCAGTTACTCCGTAGGCACCGGGGAGCTGTTTTTT. This sequence encodes CASSYSVGTGELFF.